These T cell receptor beta chains were read from a single sample in a study of T cells after posttransplantation cyclophosphamide. Here immunoSEQ multiplex PCR was the method, and the copy in TCRdb shows in-frame clones only, minus some. This sample carries about 24,000 clones, none of them present only once. The specimen sequenced was PBMCs. The receptor source for this set is a woman aged 45 to 65 in good health, CMV-negative, and a related stem cell transplant donor. The CDR3 runs from the conserved cysteine through the conserved F or W. D genes are given only for firm matches. Clone size is shown for a subset of rows, as once, few, many or a class of expanded clone.

TRBV11-2	TRBJ2-1	16	many	NA	TGTGCCAGCAGCTCCGTCAGGGGCTACTCCTACAATGAGCAGTTCTTC	CASSSVRGYSYNEQFF
TRBV2	TRBJ2-5	17	many	NA	TGTGCCAGCAGTGAAGGGAGGTCTAGCATGTTGATGGAGACCCAGTACTTC	CASSEGRSSMLMETQYF
TRBV10-1	TRBJ1-2	14	many	NA	TGCGCCAGCATTAGGAGGGAAACGGTGTATGGCTACACCTTC	CASIRRETVYGYTF
TRBV7-9	TRBJ2-7	14	many	NA	TGTGCCAGCAGCCTACCAGGGGTCCCCTACGAGCAGTACTTC	CASSLPGVPYEQYF
TRBV20-1	TRBJ1-1	10	many	NA	TGCAGTGCTAGGCAACTGGAAGCTTTCTTT	CSARQLEAFF
TRBV25-1	TRBJ1-3	18	many	NA	TGTGCCAGCAGTGATTTCCGACCTCCGGAGACTCGGAAAGGCACCATATATTTT	CASSDFRPPETRKGTIYF
TRBV7-8	TRBJ2-1	15	many	TRBD2	TGTGCCAGCAGCACCGGACTAGCGGGGAACAATGAGCAGTTCTTC	CASSTGLAGNNEQFF
TRBV2	TRBJ2-7	12	many	NA	TGTGCCAGCAGTGCCAGCTCCTACGAGCAGTACTTC	CASSASSYEQYF
TRBV27	TRBJ2-2	14	many	NA	TGTGCCAGCAGTTTGCTATCAACCTTCGGGGAGCTGTTTTTT	CASSLLSTFGELFF
TRBV28	TRBJ1-5	15	many	NA	TGTGCCAGCGAGGTTCTAGAAGGAAGTAATCAGCCCCAGCATTTT	CASEVLEGSNQPQHF
TRBV6-6	TRBJ2-7	12	many	NA	TGTGCCAGCAGATCCCCTGAGTACGAGCAGTACTTC	CASRSPEYEQYF
TRBV4-2	TRBJ1-3	16	medium-sized	TRBD1	TGTGCCAGCAGCCAAAAGGGGGACAGGGCCGGAAACACCATATATTTT	CASSQKGDRAGNTIYF
TRBV7-6	TRBJ2-5	13	few	NA	TGTGCCAGCAGCTTAGGGACAGCCGAGACTCAGTACTTC	CASSLGTAETQYF
TRBV9	TRBJ1-1	15	many	TRBD1	TGTGCCAGCAGCGTAGAAGGGGGCGTGGGCACTGAAGCTTTCTTT	CASSVEGGVGTEAFF
TRBV14	TRBJ2-1	14	many	NA	TGTGCCAGCAGCCAAGTATCAGGGTACAATGAGCAGTTCTTC	CASSQVSGYNEQFF
TRBV7-8	TRBJ2-4	19	many	TRBD2	TGTGCCAGCAGCTTGTCATTAGCGGGAGAGCCGGGCCCCAAAAACATTCAGTACTTC	CASSLSLAGEPGPKNIQYF
TRBV7-2	TRBJ2-1	13	few	TRBD2	TGTGCCAGCAGCTCCGGGACTAGGGTAAGGCAGTTCTTC	CASSSGTRVRQFF
TRBV18	TRBJ1-1	19	many	NA	TGTGCCAGCTCACCCATGAGGGGACAAAAGGCCCGGATGAACACTGAAGCTTTCTTT	CASSPMRGQKARMNTEAFF
TRBV6-5	TRBJ1-2	15	many	TRBD1	TGTGCCAGCAGTTCCCCCTCACGGACAGGGGGTGGCTACACCTTC	CASSSPSRTGGGYTF
TRBV19	TRBJ2-7	13	many	NA	TGTGCCAGTAGTATTAAGCCCCTCTACGAGCAGTACTTC	CASSIKPLYEQYF
TRBV19	TRBJ1-5	15	many	TRBD1	TGTGCCAGTACCCATGGGACAGGGGGCGGTCAGCCCCAGCATTTT	CASTHGTGGGQPQHF
TRBV6-6	TRBJ2-2	15	many	TRBD1	TGTGCCAGCAGTTACGGGACAGGGAACACCGGGGAGCTGTTTTTT	CASSYGTGNTGELFF
TRBV19	TRBJ1-5	14	many	NA	TGTGCCAGTAGTATAGCTCAGGGCGTTCAGCCCCAGCATTTT	CASSIAQGVQPQHF
TRBV30	TRBJ1-6	15	few	NA	TGTGCCTGGAGTGTAGGGAGCTCCTATAATTCACCCCTCCACTTT	CAWSVGSSYNSPLHF
TRBV9	TRBJ2-7	15	many	TRBD2	TGTGCCAGCAGCCCCCTAGCGGGAGGAGGATACGAGCAGTACTTC	CASSPLAGGGYEQYF
TRBV30	TRBJ2-2	13	NA	NA	TGTGCCTGGAGCGATCAGGGCACCGGGGAGCTGTTTTTT	CAWSDQGTGELFF
TRBV7-3	TRBJ2-2	14	many	NA	TGTGCCAGCAGCTTACACAGGCAGACCGGGGAGCTGTTTTTT	CASSLHRQTGELFF
TRBV10-3	TRBJ2-7	19	many	NA	TGTGCCATCAGTGAGTTCGACCCAAGGGGCAGTACGGTTATCTACGAGCAGTACTTC	CAISEFDPRGSTVIYEQYF
TRBV2	TRBJ2-4	17	many	NA	TGTGCCAGCAGCGTCGGGATCCCTCTCAGAGCCAAAAACATTCAGTACTTC	CASSVGIPLRAKNIQYF